The next 29 T cell receptor beta chains were all read from a single sample in a study of OX40 agonist ivuxolimab in advanced cancers. Libraries came from the immunoSEQ multiplex PCR assay. Sourced from immuneACCESS, this table was stored by TCRdb with only in-frame sequences that have V and J called. A share of the clones is absent; for the studies checked, an unresolved V gene accounts for under half, and the remainder has no known explanation. Counted in this sample were approximately 50,000 clones; about 86% of them appeared once. Roughly 13% of the sample is held by the ten biggest clonotypes. The sequencing used CD4+ or CD8+ T cells sorted from blood, collected in a trial of the OX40 agonist ivuxolimab. These receptor sequences come from an adult with an advanced solid tumor such as melanoma, head and neck, liver or kidney cancer.

This chain links TRBV5-1 with TRBJ2-3; D perhaps matches TRBD2 (6 bases). The V end was cut by 0 bases, the J end by 4 bases, with 9 bases between. Per the germline V gene, CDR1 is SGHRS and CDR2 is YFSETQ. CDR3 size: 14 residues. The CDR3 spells CASSLGLESDTQYF. The CDR3 DNA sequence: TGCGCCAGCAGCTTGGGACTAGAGTCAGATACGCAGTATTTT.

This rearrangement joins TRBV15 to TRBJ2-6; D not resolved. The CDR3 consists of 19 residues. V was clipped by 1 base and J by 4 bases, with 20 bases between them. CDR1 and CDR2 (germline): LNHNV, YYDKDF (reference sequence). The CDR3 region has the DNA TGTGCCACCAGCAGAGGAGCCTCTGTCGGTTGGTTCGGGGCCAACGTCCTGACTTTC. Translated, it gives CATSRGASVGWFGANVLTF.

Only a few counts were recorded for this clone. This chain uses TRBV7-9 with TRBJ2-7; 7 bases match TRBD2. The ends lost 1 base at V and 1 base at J; junction bases unmatched: 4. The CDR3 covers 15 residues. In germline, CDR1 is SEHNR, CDR2 FQNEAQ (reference sequence). The CDR3 region has the DNA TGTGCCAGCAGCTTAGTTGTAGCGGGTTCCTACGAGCAGTACTTC. Protein product: CASSLVVAGSYEQYF.

This clone turned up a few times. The CDR3 DNA reads TGTGCCACCAGCAGACGGACCGGCGGAAATGTCTACGAGCAGTACTTC. This codes for CATSRRTGGNVYEQYF. The J gene is TRBJ2-7, the V gene TRBV15; D is undetermined. Germline V gene sequence: CDR1 LNHNV, CDR2 YYDKDF (reference sequence). There are 16 residues in the CDR3. Trimming pared 2 bases from V and 3 bases from J, leaving 17 bases between. Full variable domain (outside the CDR3, taken from reference TRBV15 and TRBJ2-7): DAMVIQNPRYQVTQFGKPVTLSCSQTLNHNVMYWYQQKSSQAPKLLFHYYDKDFNNEADTPDNFQSRRPNTSFCFLDIRSPGLGDTAMYLCATSRRTGGNVYEQYFGPGTRLTVT.

CDR3 DNA sequence: TGCGCCAGCAGCCCGGACGCCCCTTCGGTACGGCAAGAGACCCAGTACTTC. Translated, it gives CASSPDAPSVRQETQYF. V and J are TRBV5-1 and TRBJ2-5, with D unclear. CDR3 length equals 17 residues. From germline, CDR1 is SGHRS and CDR2 YFSETQ. Trimming took 4 bases from V and 2 from J, leaving 21 bases between them.

The rearrangement uses TRBV6-5 and TRBJ1-2; 7 bases agree with TRBD1. CDR3 size: 15 residues. V was pared by 7 bases and J by 4 bases, with 12 bases of the junction left unmatched. Germline CDR1 MNHEY, CDR2 SVGAGI. CDR3 loop: CASTPSGDSVYGYTF. DNA of the CDR3: TGTGCCAGCACTCCCTCTGGGGACAGCGTCTATGGCTACACCTTC.

V is TRBV5-1 and J is TRBJ2-7, with no clear D. V was clipped by 4 bases and J by 7 bases, with 12 bases between them. This CDR3 is 12 amino acids long. Germline-derived CDR1 and CDR2 are SGHRS and YFSETQ. As DNA, the CDR3 is TGCGCCAGCAGCGGCTCATTAGAAGAGCAGTACTTC. This gives the protein CASSGSLEEQYF.

V usage is TRBV5-1 and J usage is TRBJ1-5, with TRBD1 identical over 9 bases. Germline CDR1 is SGHRS and CDR2 is YFSETQ. The V and J ends lost 4 bases and 5 bases, in that order; junction bases with no gene match: 7. The CDR3 is made up of 15 amino acids. The CDR3 loop reads CASSKGQGFDQPQHF. In DNA form, the CDR3 reads TGCGCCAGCAGCAAGGGACAGGGTTTCGATCAGCCCCAGCATTTT.

This clone was seen a single time. The V call is TRBV9, the J call TRBJ2-5; 7 positions match TRBD1. Trimming cost V 4 bases and J 4 bases; bases outside gene matches: 16. This CDR3 region has 17 residues. CDR1 is SGDLS, CDR2 YYNGEE, per germline. CDR3 sequence reads: CASSTRRGQGRGETQYF. DNA for the CDR3: TGTGCCAGCAGCACCCGTAGGGGGCAGGGACGAGGAGAGACCCAGTACTTC.

This clone was detected only once. This CDR3 is CASSERGRGFNYGYTF. The CDR3 DNA reads TGTGCCAGCAGTGAAAGGGGGAGGGGGTTTAACTATGGCTACACCTTC. The V call is TRBV25-1, the J call TRBJ1-2; weak D call: TRBD1 (6 bases). CDR3 length equals 16 residues. Germline assignment: CDR1 MGHDK and CDR2 SYGVNS. The V end was cut by 2 bases, the J end by 1 base, with 14 bases between.

This rearrangement joins TRBV23-1 to TRBJ2-3; D may be TRBD1 or TRBD2 (5 bases each). TRBV23-1 is identified as an open reading frame with a role that is uncertain. Trimming stripped 6 bases from V and 9 bases from J, with 10 bases between. The CDR3 consists of 11 residues. The chain's CDR3 is CASRPRDTQYF. The CDR3 nucleotides read TGCGCCAGCAGACCCAGGGACACGCAGTATTTT.

The chain is built from TRBV18 and TRBJ2-1; 9 nucleotides match TRBD2. CDR3 length equals 14 residues. CDR1 and CDR2 from the germline V gene are KGHSH and LQKENI. V shed 2 bases, J shed 9 bases, and the junction held 5 bases outside the gene matches. CDR3 region: CASSPGGRAGEQFF. Written as DNA, the CDR3 is TGTGCCAGCTCACCAGGCGGGAGGGCAGGTGAGCAGTTCTTC. Filled out from reference TRBV18 and TRBJ2-1, the complete variable domain reads NAGVMQNPRHLVRRRGQEARLRCSPMKGHSHVYWYRQLPEEGLKFMVYLQKENIIDESGMPKERFSAEFPKEGPSILRIQQVVRGDSAAYFCASSPGGRAGEQFFGPGTRLTVL.

The chain uses TRBV28 and TRBJ2-7, with 7 positions matching TRBD2. This CDR3 has 15 residues. V lost 6 bases and J lost 4; bases outside the gene matches: 12. Germline CDR1 is MDHEN and CDR2 is SYDVKM. The CDR3 spells CASSRLTGGIYEQYF. The CDR3 coding sequence is TGTGCCAGCAGCCGCCTAACGGGAGGTATATACGAGCAGTACTTC. The complete variable domain, with remaining parts taken from reference TRBV28 and TRBJ2-7, reads DVKVTQSSRYLVKRTGEKVFLECVQDMDHENMFWYRQDPGLGLRLIYFSYDVKMKEKGDIPEGYSVSREKKERFSLILESASTNQTSMYLCASSRLTGGIYEQYFGPGTRLTVT.

The J gene is TRBJ1-5, the V gene TRBV6-5; tentatively, D is TRBD1 (6 bases). This CDR3 contains 14 residues. V lost 7 bases, J lost 6 bases, and 16 bases lay in between. CDR1 MNHEY and CDR2 SVGAGI come from the germline V gene. The CDR3 DNA reads as TGTGCCAGCACGAGGTCGGGGGCTGGTCAGCCCCAGCATTTT. It translates to CASTRSGAGQPQHF.

This chain uses TRBV4-1 with TRBJ2-7; 13 nucleotides line up with TRBD2. Germline V gene sequence: CDR1 MGHRA, CDR2 YSYEKL. This CDR3 has 17 residues. With V trimmed by 4 bases and J by 2 bases, 8 bases remained unmatched. CDR3 in amino acids: CASSLLRTSGSTYEQYF. CDR3 coding DNA: TGCGCCAGCAGCCTGCTCCGGACTAGCGGGAGTACCTACGAGCAGTACTTC.

The chain has TRBV27 and TRBJ2-1; possibly TRBD1 for D (6 bases). Germline V CDR1 and CDR2: MNHEY, SMNVEV (reference sequence). This CDR3 is built from 15 residues. Trimming took off 2 bases at V and 3 bases at J, with 11 bases between the two ends. The CDR3 is CASSLVGANYNEQFF. As DNA, the CDR3 is TGTGCCAGCAGTTTAGTGGGGGCCAACTACAATGAGCAGTTCTTC.

The gene calls are TRBV25-1 and TRBJ2-1; D not certain. Germline V CDR1 and CDR2: MGHDK, SYGVNS. The CDR3 is 14 residues long. V was trimmed by 4 bases and J by 7 bases, leaving 14 bases between them. For the CDR3, the DNA is TGTGCCAGCAGTGCCCCCGCCTGGCGGAATGAGCAGTTCTTC. It yields the protein CASSAPAWRNEQFF. Full variable domain (remainder filled in from reference TRBV25-1 and TRBJ2-1): EADIYQTPRYLVIGTGKKITLECSQTMGHDKMYWYQQDPGMELHLIHYSYGVNSTEKGDLSSESTVSRIRTEHFPLTLESARPSHTSQYLCASSAPAWRNEQFFGPGTRLTVL.

J is TRBJ2-7 and V is TRBV19; 9 nucleotides align to TRBD1. After removal of 7 bases from V and 5 bases from J, the junction contained 6 bases not matched to a gene. This CDR3 contains 13 residues. Germline CDR1 reads LNHDA; CDR2 reads SQIVND (reference sequence). Written as DNA, the CDR3 is TGTGCCAGTATTAGGGACAGGGACCACGAGCAGTACTTC. Amino acids: CASIRDRDHEQYF.

The table lists this clone with a few counts. The chain uses TRBV19 and TRBJ1-2; tentatively, D is TRBD1 (6 bases). This CDR3 is 15 amino acids long. V was clipped by 7 bases and J by 4 bases, with 19 bases between them. CDR1 is LNHDA and CDR2 is SQIVND in the germline V gene (reference sequence). The CDR3 DNA sequence: TGTGCCAGTACCACTCCTCGGGGCAGGGGCTATGGCTACACCTTC. This translates into CASTTPRGRGYGYTF.

The J gene is TRBJ1-1, the V gene TRBV18, with a weak D call TRBD1 (5 bases). CDR3 size: 15 residues. V lost 1 base to trimming and J lost 2 bases, with 11 bases between them. CDR1 KGHSH and CDR2 LQKENI come from the germline V gene. DNA of the CDR3: TGTGCCAGCTCACCACAAACAGGCTTAAACACTGAAGCTTTCTTT. Its translation: CASSPQTGLNTEAFF. The complete variable domain, with remaining parts taken from reference TRBV18 and TRBJ1-1, reads NAGVMQNPRHLVRRRGQEARLRCSPMKGHSHVYWYRQLPEEGLKFMVYLQKENIIDESGMPKERFSAEFPKEGPSILRIQQVVRGDSAAYFCASSPQTGLNTEAFFGQGTRLTVV.

The chain couples TRBV6-5 to TRBJ1-1; D remains ambiguous. Trimming removed 2 bases from V and 1 base from J, with 5 bases in between. The V gene's germline CDR1 is MNHEY and CDR2 SVGAGI. The CDR3 has 13 amino acids. CDR3 DNA: TGTGCCAGCAGTTACATCGAGAACACTGAAGCTTTCTTT. Translating gives CASSYIENTEAFF.

V is TRBV4-1 and J is TRBJ1-3; D remains unclear. V lost 0 bases to trimming and J lost 4 bases, with 16 bases between them. Germline CDR1 and CDR2: MGHRA and YSYEKL. The CDR3 runs 17 residues. The DNA of the CDR3 is TGCGCCAGCAGCCAAGAAGGGAGGGCCCCGATGGGAAACACCATATATTTT. It is translated as CASSQEGRAPMGNTIYF.

The chain has TRBV5-1 and TRBJ2-3; no reliable D call. V lost 3 bases and J 1 base, leaving 9 bases between the germline ends. This CDR3 region has 14 residues. CDR1 SGHRS and CDR2 YFSETQ come from the germline V gene. CDR3 sequence (DNA): TGCGCCAGCAGCTCCCCATGGGGCACAGATACGCAGTATTTT. Protein sequence: CASSSPWGTDTQYF.

J is TRBJ1-1 and V is TRBV5-1; D call uncertain. The germline CDR1 and CDR2 sequences are SGHRS and YFSETQ. V was shortened by 4 bases and J by 1 base, with 8 bases between the two germline ends. The CDR3 is 13 residues long. The chain's CDR3 is CASSPWENTEAFF. CDR3 in DNA: TGCGCCAGCAGCCCGTGGGAGAACACTGAAGCTTTCTTT.

This chain joins TRBV5-6 and TRBJ1-1; TRBD1 matches at 7 bases. Germline assignment: CDR1 SGHDT and CDR2 YYEEEE. This CDR3 comprises 15 residues. Germline trimming cut 4 bases from V and 3 bases from J; bases unmatched to any gene: 9. The CDR3 DNA follows: TGTGCCAGCAGCCGCTTGACAGGGTTCCACACTGAAGCTTTCTTT. Translating it yields CASSRLTGFHTEAFF.

The chain couples TRBV29-1 to TRBJ2-3; D gene uncertain. The V end was cut by 4 bases, the J end by 1 base, with 9 bases between. CDR1 is SQVTM and CDR2 is ANQGSEA in the germline V gene. CDR3 length: 13 amino acids. Here the CDR3 DNA reads TGCAGCGTTGGTCCCACGCGCACAGATACGCAGTATTTT. Translation gives CSVGPTRTDTQYF.

CDR3 loop: CASSLPGSGRGDEQFF. In DNA form, the CDR3 reads TGTGCCAGCAGCTTACCGGGGAGCGGGAGGGGAGATGAGCAGTTCTTC. The chain employs TRBV7-3 and TRBJ2-1; TRBD2 aligns across 10 bases. V lost 2 bases, J lost 8 bases, and 9 bases stayed unmatched. The CDR3 covers 16 residues. The V gene's germline CDR1 is SGHTA and CDR2 FQGTGA.

The chain combines TRBV7-9 with TRBJ2-3; D remains ambiguous. The CDR3 extends over 14 amino acids. The germline V gene has CDR1 SEHNR and CDR2 FQNEAQ (reference sequence). The V end lost 3 bases, the J end lost 2 bases, and 9 bases lay between the germline ends. CDR3 coding DNA: TGTGCCAGCAGCTTGTCCGGGTTCACAGATACGCAGTATTTT. This encodes CASSLSGFTDTQYF.

The chain joins TRBV21-1 to TRBJ1-2. TRBV21-1 is a documented pseudogene. This CDR3 has 15 residues. CDR3 DNA sequence: TGTGCCAGCAGCAAAGGGGGTCAAGCTAACTATGGCTACACCTTC. This translates into CASSKGGQANYGYTF.